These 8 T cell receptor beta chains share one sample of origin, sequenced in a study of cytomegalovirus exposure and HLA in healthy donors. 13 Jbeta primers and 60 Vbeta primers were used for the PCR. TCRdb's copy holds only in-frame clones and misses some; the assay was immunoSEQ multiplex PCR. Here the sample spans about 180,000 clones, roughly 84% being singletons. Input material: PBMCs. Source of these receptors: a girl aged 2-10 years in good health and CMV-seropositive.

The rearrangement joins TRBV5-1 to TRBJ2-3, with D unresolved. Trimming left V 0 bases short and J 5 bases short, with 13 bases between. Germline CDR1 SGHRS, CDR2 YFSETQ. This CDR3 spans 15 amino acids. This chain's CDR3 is CASSLASVPQDTQYF. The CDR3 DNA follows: TGCGCCAGCAGCTTGGCCTCAGTTCCCCAAGATACGCAGTATTTT.

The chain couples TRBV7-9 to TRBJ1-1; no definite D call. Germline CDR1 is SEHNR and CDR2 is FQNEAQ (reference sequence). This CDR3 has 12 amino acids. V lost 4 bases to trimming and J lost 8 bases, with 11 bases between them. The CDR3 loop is CASSSLRAEAFF. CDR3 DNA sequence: TGTGCCAGCAGCTCACTCAGAGCGGAAGCTTTCTTT.

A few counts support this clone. The CDR3 reads CATSRDPGLAANEQYF. The CDR3 DNA reads as TGTGCCACCAGCAGAGATCCGGGACTAGCGGCGAACGAGCAGTACTTC. The rearrangement links TRBV15 to TRBJ2-7; 11 bases match TRBD2. The J segment lost 5 bases and the V segment lost 0 bases, leaving 6 bases of the junction unmatched. The CDR3 totals 16 residues. Germline CDR1 is LNHNV and CDR2 is YYDKDF (reference sequence).

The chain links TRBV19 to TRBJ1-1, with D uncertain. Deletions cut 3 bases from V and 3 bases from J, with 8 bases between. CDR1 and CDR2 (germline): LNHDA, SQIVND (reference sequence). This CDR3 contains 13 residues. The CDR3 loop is CASSMWEDTEAFF. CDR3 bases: TGTGCCAGTAGTATGTGGGAGGACACTGAAGCTTTCTTT.

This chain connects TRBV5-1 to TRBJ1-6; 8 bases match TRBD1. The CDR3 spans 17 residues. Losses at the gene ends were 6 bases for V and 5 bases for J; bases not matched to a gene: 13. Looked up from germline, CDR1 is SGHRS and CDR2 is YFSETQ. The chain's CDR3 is CASNQGSQGANNSPLHF. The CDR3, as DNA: TGCGCCAGCAATCAAGGGTCCCAGGGGGCAAATAATTCACCCCTCCACTTT.

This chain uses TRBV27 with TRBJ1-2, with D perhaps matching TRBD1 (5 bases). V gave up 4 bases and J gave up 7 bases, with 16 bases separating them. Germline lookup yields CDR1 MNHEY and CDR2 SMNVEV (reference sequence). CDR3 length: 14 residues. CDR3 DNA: TGTGCCAGCAGTTCCCTCAGGAAGGGGCGTGGCTACACCTTC. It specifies CASSSLRKGRGYTF.

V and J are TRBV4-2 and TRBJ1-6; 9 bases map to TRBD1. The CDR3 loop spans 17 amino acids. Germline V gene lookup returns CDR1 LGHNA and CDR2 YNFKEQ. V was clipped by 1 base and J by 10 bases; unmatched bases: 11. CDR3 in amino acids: CASSQALGDRVKSPLHF. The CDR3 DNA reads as TGTGCCAGCAGCCAAGCCCTCGGGGACAGGGTGAAATCACCCCTCCACTTT.

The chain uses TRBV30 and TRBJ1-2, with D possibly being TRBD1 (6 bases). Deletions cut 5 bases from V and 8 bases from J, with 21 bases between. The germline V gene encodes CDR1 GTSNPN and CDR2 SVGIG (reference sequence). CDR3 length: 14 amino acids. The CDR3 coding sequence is TGTGCCTGGGGCTATACCCCCACAGGGCGAGGCTACACCTTC. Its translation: CAWGYTPTGRGYTF.